The 5 T cell receptor beta chains below all came from one sample that was sequenced in a study of blood T cell repertoires in COVID-19. Assay used: immunoSEQ multiplex PCR; TCRdb lists only in-frame clones, some missing. The data show under 250,000 clones, 80% to 95% seen once. Sequencing was performed on peripheral blood. All receptors come from a man aged 30-40 years with COVID-19, enrolled during active disease.

V and J are TRBV30 and TRBJ1-5; tentatively, D is TRBD1 (5 bases). Per germline, CDR1 GTSNPN and CDR2 SVGIG (reference sequence). The CDR3 has 13 residues. V was trimmed by 0 bases and J by 5 bases, leaving 8 bases between them. The CDR3 protein is CAWSVKGYQPQHF. The CDR3 region has the DNA TGTGCCTGGAGTGTAAAGGGGTATCAGCCCCAGCATTTT.

The chain carries TRBV27 and TRBJ2-3, with no clear D. This CDR3 spans 14 amino acids. The ends were cut back, 0 bases at V and 1 base at J, with 5 bases in the middle. CDR1 and CDR2 (germline): MNHEY, SMNVEV (reference sequence). CDR3 residues: CASSLSQGTDTQYF. The CDR3 nucleotides read TGTGCCAGCAGTTTATCCCAGGGCACAGATACGCAGTATTTT.

This chain joins TRBV6-5 and TRBJ1-4, with 7 bases lining up with TRBD1. Germline V gives CDR1 MNHEY, CDR2 SVGAGI. CDR3 length: 15 amino acids. The junction had 13 bases not matched to a gene; V was cut back by 7 bases and J by 8 bases. The CDR3 DNA reads TGTGCCAGCACCTCAGACCGGACAGGTTGGGAAAAACTGTTTTTT. This encodes CASTSDRTGWEKLFF.

In nucleotides, the CDR3 is TGTGCCAGCAGTTACGGTGGACAGGGCTACAATGAGCAGTTCTTC. Amino acids: CASSYGGQGYNEQFF. The chain carries TRBV6-5 and TRBJ2-1; 8 nucleotides align to TRBD1. The CDR3 contains 15 residues. V shed 2 bases, J shed 3 bases, and the junction held 3 bases outside the gene matches. In germline, CDR1 is MNHEY, CDR2 SVGAGI.

The rearrangement joins TRBV5-1 to TRBJ1-2, with TRBD1 matching 7 bases. V dropped 0 bases and J dropped 4; count of bases not matched to a gene: 6. Per the germline V gene, CDR1 is SGHRS and CDR2 is YFSETQ. This CDR3 has 15 amino acids. CDR3 in amino acids: CASSLDSRGAYGYTF. The DNA of the CDR3 is TGCGCCAGCAGCTTGGACAGCAGGGGGGCCTATGGCTACACCTTC.